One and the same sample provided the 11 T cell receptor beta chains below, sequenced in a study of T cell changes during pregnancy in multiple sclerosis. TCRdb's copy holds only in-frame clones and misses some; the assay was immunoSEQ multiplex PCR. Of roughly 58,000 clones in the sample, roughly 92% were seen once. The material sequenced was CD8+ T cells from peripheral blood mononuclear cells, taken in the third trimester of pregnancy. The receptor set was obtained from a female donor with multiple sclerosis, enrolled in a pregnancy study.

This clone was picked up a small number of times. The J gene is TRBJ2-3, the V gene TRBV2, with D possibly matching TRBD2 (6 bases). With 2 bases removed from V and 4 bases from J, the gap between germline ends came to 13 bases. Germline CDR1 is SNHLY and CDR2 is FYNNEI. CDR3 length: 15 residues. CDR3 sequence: CASSELATSADTQYF. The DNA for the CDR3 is TGTGCCAGCAGTGAACTAGCGACTTCCGCAGATACGCAGTATTTT. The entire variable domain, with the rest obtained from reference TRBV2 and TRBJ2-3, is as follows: EPEVTQTPSHQVTQMGQEVILRCVPISNHLYFYWYRQILGQKVEFLVSFYNNEISEKSEIFDDQFSVERPDGSNFTLKIRSTKLEDSAMYFCASSELATSADTQYFGPGTRLTVL.

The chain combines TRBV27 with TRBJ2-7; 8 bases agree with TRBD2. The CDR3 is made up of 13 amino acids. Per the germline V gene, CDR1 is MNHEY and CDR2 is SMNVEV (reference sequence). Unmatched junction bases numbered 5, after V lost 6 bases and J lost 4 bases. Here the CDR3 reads CASSEREKYEQYF. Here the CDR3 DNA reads TGTGCCAGCAGCGAGCGGGAGAAGTACGAGCAGTACTTC.

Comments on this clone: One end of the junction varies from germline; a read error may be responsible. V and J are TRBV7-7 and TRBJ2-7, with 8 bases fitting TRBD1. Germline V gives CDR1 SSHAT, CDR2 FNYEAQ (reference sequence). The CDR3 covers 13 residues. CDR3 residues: CASSIGQGYEQYF. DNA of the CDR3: TGTGCTAGCAGCATAGGACAGGGCTACGAGCAGTACTTC.

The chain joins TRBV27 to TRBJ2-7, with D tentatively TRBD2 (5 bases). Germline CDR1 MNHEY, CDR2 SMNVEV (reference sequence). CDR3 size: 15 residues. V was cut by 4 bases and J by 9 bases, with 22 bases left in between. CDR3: CASSSRGSERPGQYF. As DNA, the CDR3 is TGTGCCAGCAGTTCCCGGGGTAGCGAGAGGCCGGGGCAGTACTTC.

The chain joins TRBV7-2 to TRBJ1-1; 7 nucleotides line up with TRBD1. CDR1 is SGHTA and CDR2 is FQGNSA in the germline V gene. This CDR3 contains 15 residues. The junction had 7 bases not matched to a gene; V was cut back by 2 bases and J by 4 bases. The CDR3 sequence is CASSLFTGTATEAFF. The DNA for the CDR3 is TGTGCCAGCAGCTTATTCACGGGGACAGCCACTGAAGCTTTCTTT.

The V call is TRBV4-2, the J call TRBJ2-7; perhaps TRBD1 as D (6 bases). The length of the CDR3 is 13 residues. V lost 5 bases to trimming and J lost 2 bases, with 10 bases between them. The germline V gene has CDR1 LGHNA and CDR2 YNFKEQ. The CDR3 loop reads CASSGTQTYEQYF. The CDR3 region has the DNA TGTGCCAGCAGCGGGACACAGACCTACGAGCAGTACTTC.

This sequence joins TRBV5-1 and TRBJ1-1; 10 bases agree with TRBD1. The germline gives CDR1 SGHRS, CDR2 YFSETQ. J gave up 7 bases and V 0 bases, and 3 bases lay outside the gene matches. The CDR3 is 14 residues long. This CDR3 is CASSLAGTGVEAFF. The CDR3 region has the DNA TGCGCCAGCAGCTTGGCCGGGACAGGGGTTGAAGCTTTCTTT.

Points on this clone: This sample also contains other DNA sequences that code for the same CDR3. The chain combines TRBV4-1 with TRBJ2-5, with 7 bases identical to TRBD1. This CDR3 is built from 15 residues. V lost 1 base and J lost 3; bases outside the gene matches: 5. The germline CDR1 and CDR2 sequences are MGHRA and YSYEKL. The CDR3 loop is CASSQGPGTEETQYF. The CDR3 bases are TGCGCCAGCAGCCAAGGGCCTGGGACAGAAGAGACCCAGTACTTC.

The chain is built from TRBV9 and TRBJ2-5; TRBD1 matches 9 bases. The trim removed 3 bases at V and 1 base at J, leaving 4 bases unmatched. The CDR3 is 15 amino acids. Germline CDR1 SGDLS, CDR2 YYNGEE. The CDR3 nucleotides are TGTGCCAGCAGCGCGGGGACAGGGATCCAAGAGACCCAGTACTTC. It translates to CASSAGTGIQETQYF. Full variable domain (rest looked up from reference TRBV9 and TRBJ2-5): DSGVTQTPKHLITATGQRVTLRCSPRSGDLSVYWYQQSLDQGLQFLIQYYNGEERAKGNILERFSAQQFPDLHSELNLSSLELGDSALYFCASSAGTGIQETQYFGPGTRLLVL.

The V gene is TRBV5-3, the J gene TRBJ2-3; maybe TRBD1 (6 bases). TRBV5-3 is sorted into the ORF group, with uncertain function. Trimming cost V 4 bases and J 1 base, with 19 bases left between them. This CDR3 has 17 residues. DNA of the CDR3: TGTGCCAGAAGCCGTGAAAGACAGGACTGCCGCACAGATACGCAGTATTTT. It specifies CARSRERQDCRTDTQYF.

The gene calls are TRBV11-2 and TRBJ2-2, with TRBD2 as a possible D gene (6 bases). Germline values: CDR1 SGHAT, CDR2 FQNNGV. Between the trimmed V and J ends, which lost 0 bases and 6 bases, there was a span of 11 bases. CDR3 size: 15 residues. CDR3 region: CASSLDIAGPGELFF. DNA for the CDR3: TGTGCCAGCAGCTTAGACATTGCGGGGCCCGGGGAGCTGTTTTTT. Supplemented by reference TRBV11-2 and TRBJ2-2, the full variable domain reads EAGVAQSPRYKIIEKRQSVAFWCNPISGHATLYWYQQILGQGPKLLIQFQNNGVVDDSQLPKDRFSAERLKGVDSTLKIQPAKLEDSAVYLCASSLDIAGPGELFFGEGSRLTVL.